This TCR beta chain emerged from a study of blood T cell repertoires in COVID-19. Per the original methods: Estimated nucleated cell counts came from reference gene primer amplification. The assay was immunoSEQ multiplex PCR, and TCRdb's table has in-frame clones only and misses some. That table gives V, J and clone size, and the DNA gave D and trimming. The sample yields about 240,000 clones, 82% seen once. The CDR3 totals 17 residues. CDR1 and CDR2 (germline): PRHDT, FYEKMQ (reference sequence). V lost 5 bases and J lost 5, with 24 bases in between. The source material was peripheral blood. This TCR came from an older woman with active or convalescent COVID-19. The chain has TRBV13 and TRBJ2-5; tentative D call: TRBD1 (6 bases). In DNA, the CDR3 is TGTGCCAGCAGCATACGGGACACTTATAAGCCGGGGGAGACCCAGTACTTC. As protein: CASSIRDTYKPGETQYF.